This entry features one T cell receptor beta chain sequence. The target antigen is unknown. Together with thyroid ultrasound, orbital computed tomography, serum thyroxine and TRAb, clinical symptoms were used for diagnoses. V gave up 5 bases and J gave up 6 bases; unmatched junction bases: 5. The CDR3 sequence is 13 residues long. Germline values: CDR1 SNHLY, CDR2 FYNNEI. The data derive from a study of T cells in Graves' hyperthyroidism and ophthalmopathy. Whole-study results and caveats: Peripheral blood also featured most of the thyroid clonotypes expanded above 0.001.

There were TCR beta CDR3 regions amplified from RNA transcripts. First-round RT-PCR with HTBI primers amplified the TCR CDR3 region. One entry per CDR3 protein, called by TCRdb with MiXCR from the multiplex PCR reads. The sample yields 700,000 or so distinct CDR3 sequences, 16% seen once. This sequence was found in a man younger than 30 with Graves' hyperthyroidism. V usage is TRBV2 and J usage is TRBJ2-7; 9 positions agree with TRBD1. Sequenced input: blood. The CDR3 loop is CASSLTGGTEQYF. DNA of the CDR3: TGTGCCAGCAGTCTGACAGGGGGGACCGAGCAGTACTTC. Looking up the rest from reference TRBV2 and TRBJ2-7 gives the full variable domain: EPEVTQTPSHQVTQMGQEVILRCVPISNHLYFYWYRQILGQKVEFLVSFYNNEISEKSEIFDDQFSVERPDGSNFTLKIRSTKLEDSAMYFCASSLTGGTEQYFGPGTRLTVT.